Listed here are 11 T cell receptor beta chains from one sample, sequenced in a study of T cell repertoires in cytomegalovirus infection. Via MiXCR, TCRdb re-called the reads, giving one row per CDR3 protein. The sample lists around 300,000 distinct CDR3 sequences; under 25% were seen once. Their antigens are not known. This specimen consisted of cultured PBMCs, obtained from culture after CMV antigen stimulation. Every receptor here comes from a human donor in good health (CMV status not recorded). Some clones in this sample may be carry-over from other donors' samples.

Many counts were recorded for this clonotype. The chain combines TRBV7-2 with TRBJ2-7; D possibly corresponds to TRBD2 (6 bases). The V end was cut by 0 bases, the J end by 3 bases, with 12 bases between. CDR1 and CDR2 (germline): SGHTA, FQGNSA. The CDR3 has 15 amino acids. The CDR3 loop reads CASSLARGGHYEQYV. The CDR3 nucleotides read TGTGCCAGCAGCTTAGCGCGGGGCGGTCACTACGAGCAGTACGTC.

The V and J genes are TRBV6-1 and TRBJ2-1; tentatively, D is TRBD2 (6 bases). The CDR3 covers 16 residues. Germline V lookup: CDR1 MNHNS, CDR2 SASEGT. The ends were cut back, 3 bases at V and 0 bases at J, with 12 bases in the middle. CDR3 loop: CASSDRGVSSYNEQFF. The CDR3 region has the DNA TGTGCCAGCAGTGACCGCGGGGTTAGCTCCTACAATGAGCAGTTCTTC.

This clonotype came up many times. The gene calls are TRBV7-8 and TRBJ1-2, with a possible D match to TRBD1 (6 bases). The CDR3 consists of 15 residues. From germline, CDR1 is SGHVS and CDR2 FQNEAQ. Deletions cut 4 bases from V and 3 bases from J, with 15 bases between. The CDR3 is CASSSQGGLDYGYTF. The CDR3 coding sequence is TGTGCCAGCAGCTCACAGGGCGGTCTAGACTATGGCTACACCTTC. Filled out from reference TRBV7-8 and TRBJ1-2, the complete variable domain reads GAGVSQSPRYKVAKRGQDVALRCDPISGHVSLFWYQQALGQGPEFLTYFQNEAQLDKSGLPSDRFFAERPEGSVSTLKIQRTQQEDSAVYLCASSSQGGLDYGYTFGSGTRLTVV.

This chain uses TRBV5-4 with TRBJ1-2; 12 positions agree with TRBD1. Germline CDR1 reads SGHNT; CDR2 reads YYREEE (reference sequence). The J segment lost 5 bases and the V segment lost 5 bases, leaving 16 bases of the junction unmatched. The CDR3 spans 18 residues. The CDR3 protein is CASRLRPAGTGGKYGYTF. Here the CDR3 DNA reads TGTGCCAGCAGACTCCGCCCCGCCGGGACAGGGGGCAAATATGGCTACACCTTC.

Many counts were recorded for this clonotype. V gene TRBV7-9 combines with J gene TRBJ2-1; D assignment may be TRBD1 or TRBD2 (5 bases each). Germline assignment: CDR1 SEHNR and CDR2 FQNEAQ (reference sequence). The CDR3 has 15 residues. V was trimmed by 4 bases and J by 4 bases, leaving 14 bases between them. DNA of the CDR3: TGTGCCAGCAGCTCGCCGGGACGCTCTTACAATGAGCAGTTCTTC. It codes for CASSSPGRSYNEQFF.

This chain links TRBV12-3 or TRBV12-4 with TRBJ2-7; either TRBD1 or TRBD2 may supply D (8 bases each). V was cut by 8 bases and J by 3 bases, with 17 bases left in between. The CDR3 covers 14 residues. The CDR3 region has the DNA TGTGCCAGCCGGGGGGGAGGACAGGGCTACGAGCAGTACTTC. Residues: CASRGGGQGYEQYF.

In its sample, this clonotype was seen many times. In DNA, the CDR3 is TGTGCCAGCAGCCTCCGGGACAGCAAAAACATTCAGTACTTC. This gives the protein CASSLRDSKNIQYF. The chain joins TRBV7-2 to TRBJ2-4, with TRBD1 identical over 7 bases. With 5 bases clipped from V and 3 bases from J, the junction kept 4 bases outside the gene matches. Germline loops: CDR1 SGHTA, CDR2 FQGNSA. The CDR3 runs to 14 residues.

The table lists this clonotype with a few counts. This chain joins TRBV28 and TRBJ2-7, with D possibly called TRBD1 or TRBD2 (5 bases each). Per the germline V gene, CDR1 is MDHEN and CDR2 is SYDVKM. The CDR3 is made up of 11 amino acids. V was cut by 6 bases and J by 5 bases, with 8 bases left in between. DNA of the CDR3: TGTGCCAGCAGGGGGGACCACGAGCAGTACTTC. Amino acid sequence: CASRGDHEQYF.

This clonotype was seen ten or more times. The chain carries TRBV4-3 and TRBJ2-5; 9 bases map to TRBD2. Germline values: CDR1 LGHNA, CDR2 YSLEER. The CDR3 covers 20 residues. The ends lost 3 bases at V and 2 bases at J; junction bases unmatched: 19. The CDR3 sequence is CASSHSYGRGIAGVQETQYF. The CDR3 DNA reads TGCGCCAGCAGCCATTCCTACGGCAGGGGAATAGCGGGAGTACAAGAGACCCAGTACTTC.

J is TRBJ2-3 and V is TRBV11-2; 12 positions agree with TRBD2. After removal of 5 bases from V and 4 bases from J, the junction contained 10 bases not matched to a gene. Germline V CDR1 and CDR2: SGHAT, FQNNGV. The CDR3 covers 17 residues. CDR3 residues: CASSERKTSGSADTQYF. The CDR3 nucleotides read TGTGCCAGCAGCGAACGGAAGACTAGCGGGAGCGCAGATACGCAGTATTTT.

This clonotype was detected ten times or more. This chain links TRBV7-2 with TRBJ2-7, with D possibly being TRBD2 (7 bases). The CDR3 is made up of 14 amino acids. V was pared by 6 bases and J by 4 bases, with 16 bases between. Germline CDR1 and CDR2: SGHTA and FQGNSA. The CDR3 region is CASRSRAGAYEQYV. The CDR3, as DNA: TGTGCCAGCAGAAGTCGGGCGGGGGCATACGAGCAGTACGTC.